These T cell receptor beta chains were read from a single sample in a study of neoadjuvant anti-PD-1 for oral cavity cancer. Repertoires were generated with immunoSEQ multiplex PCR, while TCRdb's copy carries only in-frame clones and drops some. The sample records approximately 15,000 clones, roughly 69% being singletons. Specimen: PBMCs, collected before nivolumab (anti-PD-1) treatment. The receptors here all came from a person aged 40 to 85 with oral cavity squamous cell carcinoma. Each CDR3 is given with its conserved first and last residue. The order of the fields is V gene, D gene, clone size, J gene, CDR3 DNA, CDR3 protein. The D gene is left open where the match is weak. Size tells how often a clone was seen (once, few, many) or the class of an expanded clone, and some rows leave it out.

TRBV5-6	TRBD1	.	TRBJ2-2	TGTGCCAGCAGCCCGACAGGGGGCAGCACCGGGGAGCTGTTTTTT	CASSPTGGSTGELFF
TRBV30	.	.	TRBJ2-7	TGTGCCTGGAGTGTACAGGTTGGCGCGGTCGAGCAGTACTTC	CAWSVQVGAVEQYF
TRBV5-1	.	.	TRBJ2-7	TGCGCCAGCAGCTTGGACATATTAACGCCCGAGCAGTACTTC	CASSLDILTPEQYF
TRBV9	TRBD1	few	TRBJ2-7	TGTGCCAGCAGCGTAGACGGGACAGAGCGATACGAGCAGTACTTC	CASSVDGTERYEQYF
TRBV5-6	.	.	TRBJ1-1	TGTGCCAGCAGCTTAAGGCTTCAAAGAACTGAAGCTTTCTTT	CASSLRLQRTEAFF
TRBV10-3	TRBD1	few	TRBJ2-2	TGTGCCATCAGCCTGGACAGGGGCGCCGGGGAGCTGTTTTTT	CAISLDRGAGELFF
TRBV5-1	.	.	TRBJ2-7	TGCGCCAGCAGCTCGGATCTTAGGGGAAGCTCCTACGAGCAGTACTTC	CASSSDLRGSSYEQYF
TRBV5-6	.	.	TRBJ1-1	TGTGCCAGCAGCTTGGTATCGTTTGGCACTGAAGCTTTCTTT	CASSLVSFGTEAFF
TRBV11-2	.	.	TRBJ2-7	TGTGCCAGCAGCTTACTCTACGAGCAGTACTTC	CASSLLYEQYF
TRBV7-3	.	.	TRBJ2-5	TGTGCCAGCAGCCTCACCTGGGAGGAGACCCAGTACTTC	CASSLTWEETQYF
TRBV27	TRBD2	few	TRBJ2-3	TGTGCCAGCAGTCTGGGACTACTCACAGATACGCAGTATTTT	CASSLGLLTDTQYF
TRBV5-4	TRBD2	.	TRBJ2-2	TGTGCCAGCAGCTTGATAGCGGGGACAACGAACACCGGGGAGCTGTTTTTT	CASSLIAGTTNTGELFF
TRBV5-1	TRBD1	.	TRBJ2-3	TGCGCCAGCAGCTTCCCCGGACAGGGCACCACAGATACGCAGTATTTT	CASSFPGQGTTDTQYF
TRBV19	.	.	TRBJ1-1	TGTGCCAGTAAAGTGATAGAAAACACTGAAGCTTTCTTT	CASKVIENTEAFF
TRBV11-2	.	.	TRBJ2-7	TGTGCCAGCAGCTTGCAGGTTGGCCCTTACGAGCAGTACTTC	CASSLQVGPYEQYF
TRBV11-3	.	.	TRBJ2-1	TGTGCCAGCAGCTTAACGCTAGGCAATGAGCAGTTCTTC	CASSLTLGNEQFF
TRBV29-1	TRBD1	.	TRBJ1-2	TGCAGCGTTGAATCCGGACAGGACAGCCATGGCTACACCTTC	CSVESGQDSHGYTF
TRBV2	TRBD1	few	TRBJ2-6	TGTGCCAGCAGCTTACAGGGGGCTGGGGCCAACGTCCTGACTTTC	CASSLQGAGANVLTF
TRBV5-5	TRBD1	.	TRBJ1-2	TGTGCCAGCAGCTTGGAAGGACAGGGGTCTTTGGGCTACACCTTC	CASSLEGQGSLGYTF
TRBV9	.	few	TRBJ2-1	TGTGCCAGCAGCGTAGGGACGCCCAATGAGCAGTTCTTC	CASSVGTPNEQFF
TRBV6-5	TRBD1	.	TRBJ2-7	TGTGCCAGCAGTTACGAGAGGCAGGGGGCCTACGAGCAGTACTTC	CASSYERQGAYEQYF
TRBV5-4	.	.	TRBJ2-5	TGTGCCAGCAGCCCCGGTCTTCTCGGCCAAGAGACCCAGTACTTC	CASSPGLLGQETQYF
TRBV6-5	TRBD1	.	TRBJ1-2	TGTGCCAGCAGATCGGGACAGGGGAATAACTATGGCTACACCTTC	CASRSGQGNNYGYTF
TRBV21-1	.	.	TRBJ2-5	TGTGCCAGCAGCAAACGATGCGGGAGGAAGGAGACCCAGTACTTC	CASSKRCGRKETQYF
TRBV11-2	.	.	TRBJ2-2	TGTGCCAGCAGCTTAGGAAGGGGCGGGGAGCTGTTTTTT	CASSLGRGGELFF
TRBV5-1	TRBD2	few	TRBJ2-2	TGCGCCAGCAGCTCACTAGCGGGAGGCACCGGGGAGCTGTTTTTT	CASSSLAGGTGELFF
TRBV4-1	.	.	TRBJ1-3	TGCGCCAGCAGCCAAGATTGGGGCGTGGGAGGGGGAAACACCATATATTTT	CASSQDWGVGGGNTIYF
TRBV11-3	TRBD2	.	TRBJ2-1	TGTGCCAGCAGCTTAGGCCTCCTAGCGGGAGGGACTAATGAGCAGTTCTTC	CASSLGLLAGGTNEQFF
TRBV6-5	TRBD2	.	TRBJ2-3	TGTGCCAGCAGTTCCTCTCTAGCGGGGAGCACAGATACGCAGTATTTT	CASSSSLAGSTDTQYF
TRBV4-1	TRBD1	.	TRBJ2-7	TGCGCCAGCAGCCCGCAGACAGGGTTTACCTACGAGCAGTACTTC	CASSPQTGFTYEQYF
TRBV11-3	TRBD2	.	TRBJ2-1	TGTGCCAGCAGCCTCGGGACTAGCGGGAGCTATGAGCAGTTCTTC	CASSLGTSGSYEQFF
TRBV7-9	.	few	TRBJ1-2	TGTGCCAGCAGCCGAAATACTGTTTGGGGGGACAAAGGATATGGCTACACCTTC	CASSRNTVWGDKGYGYTF
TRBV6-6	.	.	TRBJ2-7	TGTGCCAGCAGTTACCAACAGGGCCCCTACGAGCAGTACTTC	CASSYQQGPYEQYF
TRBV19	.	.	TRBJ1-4	TGTGCCAGTAATGATCAGGCCCTTAATGAAAAACTGTTTTTT	CASNDQALNEKLFF
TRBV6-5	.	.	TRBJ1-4	TGTGCCAGCAGTTACTCCGGGGGCACTAATGAAAAACTGTTTTTT	CASSYSGGTNEKLFF
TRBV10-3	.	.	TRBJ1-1	TGTGCCATCAGTGAGAGAGGGGCCCAATTAACTGAAGCTTTCTTT	CAISERGAQLTEAFF
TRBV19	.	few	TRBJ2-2	TGTGCCAGTAGTTCAGGGAGGACGAGGGACACCGGGGAGCTGTTTTTT	CASSSGRTRDTGELFF
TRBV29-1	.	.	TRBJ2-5	TGCAGCGTTCGTCAGGGGAAAGAGACCCAGTACTTC	CSVRQGKETQYF
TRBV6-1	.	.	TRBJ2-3	TGTGCCAGCACTGAACTGGGTCTTTACACAGATACGCAGTATTTT	CASTELGLYTDTQYF
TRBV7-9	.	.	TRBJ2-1	TGTGCCAGCAACCCGGACGGGAGTAGCGGATACAATGAGCAGTTCTTC	CASNPDGSSGYNEQFF
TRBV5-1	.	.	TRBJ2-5	TGCGCCAGCAGCTTCTTGGGAGAGACCCAGTACTTC	CASSFLGETQYF
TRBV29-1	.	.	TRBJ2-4	TGCAGCGTTTTTCCCGCACCCGGGAACATTCAGTACTTC	CSVFPAPGNIQYF
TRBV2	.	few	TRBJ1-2	TGTGCCAGCAGTGAGGGGGCCAGCTATGGCTACACCTTC	CASSEGASYGYTF
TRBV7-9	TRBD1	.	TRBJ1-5	TGTGCCAGCAGCCACGGACAGGGGGCTCAGCCCCAGCATTTT	CASSHGQGAQPQHF
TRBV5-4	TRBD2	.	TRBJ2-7	TGTGCCAGCAGCTTAGCGGGAGCATCCTACGAGCAGTACTTC	CASSLAGASYEQYF
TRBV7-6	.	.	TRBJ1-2	TGTGCCAGCAGCTTAGGGGGAAAGGATGGCTACACCTTC	CASSLGGKDGYTF
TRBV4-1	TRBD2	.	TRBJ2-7	TGCGCCAGCAGCCTCGTTTCCGGGACTAGCGGGAGCACGCAGTACTTC	CASSLVSGTSGSTQYF
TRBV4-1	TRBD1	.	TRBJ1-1	TGCGCCAGCAGCCACCAGGGGGCGACTGAAGCTTTCTTT	CASSHQGATEAFF
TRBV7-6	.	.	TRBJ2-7	TGTGCCAGCAGCTCGACCGGGGTGGGGAAATCCTACGAGCAGTACTTC	CASSSTGVGKSYEQYF
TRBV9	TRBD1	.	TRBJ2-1	TGTGCCAGCAGCGCTGTGACAGGGGGGAATGAGCAGTTCTTC	CASSAVTGGNEQFF
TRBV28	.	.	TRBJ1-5	TGTGCCAGCACCCGGTACAATCAGCCCCAGCATTTT	CASTRYNQPQHF
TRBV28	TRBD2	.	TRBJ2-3	TGTGCCAGCAGTCCCCAGGGACTAGCGGGACCCACAGATACGCAGTATTTT	CASSPQGLAGPTDTQYF
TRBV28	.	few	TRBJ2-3	TGTGCCAGCAGTGCCTTGGGGAGAGATACGCAGTATTTT	CASSALGRDTQYF
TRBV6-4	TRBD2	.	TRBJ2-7	TGTGCCAGCAGTGCGCCTGGCGGGAGGGCCTCCGAGCAGTACTTC	CASSAPGGRASEQYF
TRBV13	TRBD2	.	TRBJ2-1	TGTGCCAGCAGCTTAACCCCTAGCGGGCAAAATGAGCAGTTCTTC	CASSLTPSGQNEQFF
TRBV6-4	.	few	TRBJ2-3	TGTGCCAGCAGTGACGGGACTAGCACAGATACGCAGTATTTT	CASSDGTSTDTQYF
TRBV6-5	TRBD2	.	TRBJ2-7	TGTGCCAGCAGTTACGGACTAGCGGGACGCGAGCAGTACTTC	CASSYGLAGREQYF
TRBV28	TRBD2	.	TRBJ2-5	TGTGCCAGCAGGTCGATCGGGACTAGCGGTCAAGAGACCCAGTACTTC	CASRSIGTSGQETQYF
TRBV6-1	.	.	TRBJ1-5	TGTGCCAGCAGGGCGGGCGAGCAGCCCCAGCATTTT	CASRAGEQPQHF